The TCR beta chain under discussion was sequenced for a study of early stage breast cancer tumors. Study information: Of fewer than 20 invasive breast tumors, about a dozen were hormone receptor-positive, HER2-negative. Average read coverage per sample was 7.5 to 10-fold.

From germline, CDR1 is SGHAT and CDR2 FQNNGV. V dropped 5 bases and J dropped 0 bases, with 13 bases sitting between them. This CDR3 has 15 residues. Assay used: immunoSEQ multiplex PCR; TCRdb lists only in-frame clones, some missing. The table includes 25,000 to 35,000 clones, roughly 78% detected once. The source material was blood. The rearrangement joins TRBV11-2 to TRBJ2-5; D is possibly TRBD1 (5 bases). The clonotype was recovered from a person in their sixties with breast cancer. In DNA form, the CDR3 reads TGTGCCAGCAGCCGAAGGGGAAGGGACCAAGAGACCCAGTACTTC. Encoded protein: CASSRRGRDQETQYF. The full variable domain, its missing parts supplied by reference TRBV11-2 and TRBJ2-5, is EAGVAQSPRYKIIEKRQSVAFWCNPISGHATLYWYQQILGQGPKLLIQFQNNGVVDDSQLPKDRFSAERLKGVDSTLKIQPAKLEDSAVYLCASSRRGRDQETQYFGPGTRLLVL.